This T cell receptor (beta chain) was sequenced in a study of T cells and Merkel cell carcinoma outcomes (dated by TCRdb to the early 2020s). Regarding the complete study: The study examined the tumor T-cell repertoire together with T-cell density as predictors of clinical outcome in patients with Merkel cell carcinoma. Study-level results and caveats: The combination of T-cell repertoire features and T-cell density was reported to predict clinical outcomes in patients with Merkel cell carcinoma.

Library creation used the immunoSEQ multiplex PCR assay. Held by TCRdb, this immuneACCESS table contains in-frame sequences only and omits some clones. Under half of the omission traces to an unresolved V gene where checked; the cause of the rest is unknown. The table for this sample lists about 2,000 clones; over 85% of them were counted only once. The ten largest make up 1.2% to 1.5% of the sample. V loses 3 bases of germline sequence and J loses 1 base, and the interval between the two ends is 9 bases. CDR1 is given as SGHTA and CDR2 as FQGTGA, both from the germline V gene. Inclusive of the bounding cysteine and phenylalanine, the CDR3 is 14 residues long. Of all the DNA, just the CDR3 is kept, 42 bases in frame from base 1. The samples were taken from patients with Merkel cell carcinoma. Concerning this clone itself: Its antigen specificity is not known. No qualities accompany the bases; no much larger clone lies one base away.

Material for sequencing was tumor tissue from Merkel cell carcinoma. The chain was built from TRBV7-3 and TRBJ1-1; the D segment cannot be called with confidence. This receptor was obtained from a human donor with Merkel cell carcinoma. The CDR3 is CASSLLGGNTEAFF. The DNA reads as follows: TGTGCCAGCAGCTTGCTCGGAGGGAACACTGAAGCTTTCTTT. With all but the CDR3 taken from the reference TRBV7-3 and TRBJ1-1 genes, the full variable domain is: GAGVSQTPSNKVTEKGKYVELRCDPISGHTALYWYRQSLGQGPEFLIYFQGTGAADDSGLPNDRFFAVRPEGSVSTLKIQRTERGDSAVYLCASSLLGGNTEAFFGQGTRLTVV.